This T cell receptor (beta chain) was identified in a study of Graves' ophthalmopathy and Graves' hyperthyroidism. Study results and caveats: Blood contained most expanded thyroid clonotypes exceeding 0.001 frequency.

There are 12 residues in the CDR3. CDR1 is SQVTM, CDR2 ANQGSEA, per germline. Amplification of the TCR beta CDR3 regions used RNA transcripts (as template). A first-round RT-PCR used HTBI primers, followed by a second-round multiplex PCR. Each CDR3 protein gets one entry after TCRdb re-called the multiplex PCR reads with MiXCR. Among about 1.2 million distinct CDR3 sequences listed, roughly 35% were seen once. About this clonotype: Its antigen is currently unknown.

This receptor was identified in an adult man with Graves' hyperthyroidism. Source material: peripheral blood or thyroid tissue (not recorded which). The chain carries TRBV29-1 and TRBJ2-7; 10 nucleotides line up with TRBD1. The tail of the sequence fits TRBJ2-4 better, so the J call may be wrong. DNA of the CDR3: TGCAGCGTCGGGACAGGGGTGAACATTCAGTACTTC. It translates to CSVGTGVNIQYF.